This T cell receptor (beta chain) was documented in a study of molecular identifiers for immune sequencing clone quantification. MiXCR was run by TCRdb on the PCR reads, yielding one entry per CDR3 protein. The data hold around 20,000 distinct CDR3 sequences, with 17% observed a single time. Note on this clonotype: Its cognate antigen is unknown.

Sorted cells numbering about 20,000 to 1,100,000, with 10%, 30% or 50% RNA, yielded the naive CD8 libraries. Naive CD8 T cells were FACS-sorted by CD8+CD4-CCR7+CD45RA+ markers. V was trimmed by 3 bases and J by 0 bases, leaving 8 bases between them. The CDR3 is 14 amino acids. Study-wide results and caveats: It was shown that clones above 20 RNA copies held over 99% of effector molecules, but under 1% in naive cells. Same-barcode identical TCR molecules could make highly expanded clones look smaller than they are.

The TCR sequence derives from a human donor in good health. Some libraries in this study had Jurkat cell RNA spiked in. Sequencing used naive CD8+ T cells from blood, with Jurkat cell RNA spiked in. The sample's subset: FACS-sorted CD8+CD4-CCR7+CD45RA+ naive T cells. The chain joins TRBV12-3 or TRBV12-4 to TRBJ1-1, with D unclear. CDR3 sequence: CASSFSNLNTEAFF. In DNA, the CDR3 is TGTGCCAGCAGTTTTTCCAACCTGAACACTGAAGCTTTCTTT.